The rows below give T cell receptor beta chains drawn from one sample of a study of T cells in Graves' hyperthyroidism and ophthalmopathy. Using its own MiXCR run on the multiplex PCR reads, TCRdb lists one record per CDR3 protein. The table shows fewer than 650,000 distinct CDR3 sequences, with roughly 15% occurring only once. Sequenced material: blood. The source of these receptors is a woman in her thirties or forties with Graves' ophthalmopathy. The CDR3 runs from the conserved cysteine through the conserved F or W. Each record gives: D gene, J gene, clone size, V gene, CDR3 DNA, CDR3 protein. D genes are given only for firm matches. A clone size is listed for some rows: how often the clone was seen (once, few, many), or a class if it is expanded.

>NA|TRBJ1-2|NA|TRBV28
TGTGCCAGCAGTTTTATGGGGGCGATATTTAACTATGGCTACACCTTC
CASSFMGAIFNYGYTF
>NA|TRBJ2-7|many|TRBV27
TGTGCCAGCAGTTTGGACACCTCCTCCTACGAGCAGTACTTC
CASSLDTSSYEQYF
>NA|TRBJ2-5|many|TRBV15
TGTGCCACCAGCAAAGACGCAATCCAAGAGACCCAGTACTTC
CATSKDAIQETQYF
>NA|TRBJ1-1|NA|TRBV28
TGTGCCAGCAGTTTAAACGGGGGGGCGCGGGAAGCTTTCTTT
CASSLNGGAREAFF
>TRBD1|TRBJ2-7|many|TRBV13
TGTGCCAGCAGCCCCACGGGACAGGGGGTTCCCTACGAGCAGTACTTC
CASSPTGQGVPYEQYF
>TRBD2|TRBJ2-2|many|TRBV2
TGTGCCAGCAGTACTCTAGCGGGAAGTGGGGAGCTGTTTTTT
CASSTLAGSGELFF
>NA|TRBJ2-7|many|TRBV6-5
TGTGCCAGCAGTTACCTCGGCGAGCAGTACTTC
CASSYLGEQYF
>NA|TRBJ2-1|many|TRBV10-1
TGCGCCAGCAGTGTAGGGGACCCCTACAATGAGCAGTTCTTC
CASSVGDPYNEQFF
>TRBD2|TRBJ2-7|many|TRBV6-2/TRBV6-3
TGTGCCAGCTCGTTAGCGGGAGGTATCCACGAGCAGTACTTC
CASSLAGGIHEQYF
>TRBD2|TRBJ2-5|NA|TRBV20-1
TGCAGTGCTAGTGGCTCCGGACTAGCGGGAGGAACGGCGGAGACCCAGTACTTC
CSASGSGLAGGTAETQYF
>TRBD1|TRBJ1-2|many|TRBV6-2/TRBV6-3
TGTGCCAGCAGCCATCAGGGGGAAGAAGGCTACACCTTC
CASSHQGEEGYTF
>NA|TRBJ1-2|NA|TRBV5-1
TGCGCCAGCAGCTTGGCAGACCCCAGCGGCTACACCTTC
CASSLADPSGYTF
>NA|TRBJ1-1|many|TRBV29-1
TGCAGCGTTGCCGGACACATGAACACTGAAGCTTTCTTT
CSVAGHMNTEAFF
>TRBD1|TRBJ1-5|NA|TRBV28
TGTGCCAGCAGTGTCGCTTCAGGGGGAGGTCAGCCCCAGCATTTT
CASSVASGGGQPQHF
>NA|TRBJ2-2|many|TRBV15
TGTGCCACCAGCGATTGGAACACCGGGGAGCTGTTTTTT
CATSDWNTGELFF
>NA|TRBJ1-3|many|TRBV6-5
TGTGCCAGCAGTTTATCTCAGGTCTCTGGAAACACCATATATTTT
CASSLSQVSGNTIYF
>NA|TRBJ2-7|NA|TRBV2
TGTGCCAGCAGTGACGACAGGAACTCCTACGAGCAGTACTTC
CASSDDRNSYEQYF
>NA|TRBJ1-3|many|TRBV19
TGTGCCAGTCAACAACAGCGAGATAATCCTGGAAACACCATATATTTT
CASQQQRDNPGNTIYF
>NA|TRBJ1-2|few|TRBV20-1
TGCAGTGCTAGCACTGGAGACTATGGCTACACCTTC
CSASTGDYGYTF
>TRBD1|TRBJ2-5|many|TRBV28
TGTGCCAGCAAGGGGGCCCCCGGACAGGGGTCTCTGGGGACCCAGTACTTC
CASKGAPGQGSLGTQYF
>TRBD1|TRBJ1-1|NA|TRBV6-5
TGTGCCAGCAGTTCTAGAACAGGGGATTGGGCTTTCTTT
CASSSRTGDWAFF
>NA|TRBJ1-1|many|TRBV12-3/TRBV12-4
TGTGCCAGCAGGGGGGGGAGAGCTTTTACTGAAGCTTTCTTT
CASRGGRAFTEAFF
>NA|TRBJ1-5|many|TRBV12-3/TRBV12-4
TGTGCCAGCAGTTTCCCAAGTAATCAGCCCCAGCATTTT
CASSFPSNQPQHF
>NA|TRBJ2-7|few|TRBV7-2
TGTGCCAGCAGCCCCCAGGGGGGTACCTACGAGCAGTACTTC
CASSPQGGTYEQYF
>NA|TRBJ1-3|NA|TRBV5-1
TGCGCCAGCAGCTTGGTCGTGACAGGCCGCGACTTCTCTGGAAACACCATATATTTT
CASSLVVTGRDFSGNTIYF
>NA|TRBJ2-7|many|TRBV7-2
TGTGCCAGCAGCTCCTCGCGGGACATCTACGAGCAGTACTTC
CASSSSRDIYEQYF
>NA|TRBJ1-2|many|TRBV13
TGTGCCAGCAGCTTAGGAGGGGGGGTGAACTATGGCTACACCTTC
CASSLGGGVNYGYTF
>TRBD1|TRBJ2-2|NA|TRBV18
TGTGCCAGCTCACCACTAAAGGGACAGACAAACACCGGGGAGCTGTTTTTT
CASSPLKGQTNTGELFF
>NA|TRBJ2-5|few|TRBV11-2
TGTGCCAGCAGCTTAGCCGGAGTCGCCTCCTGGGAGACCCAGTACTTC
CASSLAGVASWETQYF
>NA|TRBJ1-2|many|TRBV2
TGTGCCAGCAGACGCGGACAGTCCGTCGCTGGCTACACCTTC
CASRRGQSVAGYTF
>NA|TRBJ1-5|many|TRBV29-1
TGCAGCGTTGTTTTGGGGGCAGGTAATCAGCCCCAGCATTTT
CSVVLGAGNQPQHF
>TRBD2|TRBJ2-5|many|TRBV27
TGTGCCAGCAGTTTACGGGGACTAGCGGGAGAGACCCAGTACTTC
CASSLRGLAGETQYF
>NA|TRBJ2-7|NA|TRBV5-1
TGCGCCAGCACCCCCGGGGGGCTCGCCTACGAGCAGTACTTC
CASTPGGLAYEQYF
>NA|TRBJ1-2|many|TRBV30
TGTGCCTGGAGTAAGGGACAAGACTATGGCTACACCTTC
CAWSKGQDYGYTF
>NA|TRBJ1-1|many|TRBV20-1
TGCAGTGCCCGAAGGGGGGGCACTGAAGCTTTCTTT
CSARRGGTEAFF
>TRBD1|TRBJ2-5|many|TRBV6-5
TGTGCCAGCAGTTACGACAGGGATGTAGAGACCCAGTACTTC
CASSYDRDVETQYF
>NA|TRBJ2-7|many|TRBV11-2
TGTGCCAGCAGCCTCCAAAGCTACGAGCAGTACTTC
CASSLQSYEQYF
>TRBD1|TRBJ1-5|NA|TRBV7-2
TGTGCCAGCAGCACCGGACAGGGGGCAGGCCAGCCCCAGCATTTT
CASSTGQGAGQPQHF
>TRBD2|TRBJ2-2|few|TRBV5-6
TGTGCCAGCAGCCGCCTCTTTTGGCTAGCGGAGAACACCGGGGAGCTGTTTTTT
CASSRLFWLAENTGELFF
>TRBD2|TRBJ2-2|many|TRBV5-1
TGCGCCAGCAGCCAGTCCGGGACTAGCGGCACCGGGGAGCTGTTTTTT
CASSQSGTSGTGELFF
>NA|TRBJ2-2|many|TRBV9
TGTGCCAGCAGCCTGGACCTAGTTAACACCGGGGAGCTGTTTTTT
CASSLDLVNTGELFF
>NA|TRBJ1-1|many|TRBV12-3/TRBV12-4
TGTGCCAGCAGTTTTGGTGGAGCTGAAGCTTTCTTT
CASSFGGAEAFF